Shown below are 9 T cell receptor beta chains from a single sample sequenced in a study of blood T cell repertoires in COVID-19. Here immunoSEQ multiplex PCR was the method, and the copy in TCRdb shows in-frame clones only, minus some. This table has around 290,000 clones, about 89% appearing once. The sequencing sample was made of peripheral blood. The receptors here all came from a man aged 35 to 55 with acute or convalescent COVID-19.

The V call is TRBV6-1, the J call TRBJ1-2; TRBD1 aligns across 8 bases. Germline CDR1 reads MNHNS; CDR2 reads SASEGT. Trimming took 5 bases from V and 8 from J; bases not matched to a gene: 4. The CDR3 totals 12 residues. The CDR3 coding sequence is TGTGCCAGCAGTCCGGACAGGGCAGGCTACACCTTC. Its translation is CASSPDRAGYTF.

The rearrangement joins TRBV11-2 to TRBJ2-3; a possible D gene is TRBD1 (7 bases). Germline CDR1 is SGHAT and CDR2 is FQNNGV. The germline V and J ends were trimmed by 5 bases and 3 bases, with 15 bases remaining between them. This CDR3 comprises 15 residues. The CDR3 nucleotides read TGTGCCAGCAGCCCAGGGGGGATAAGGACAGATACGCAGTATTTT. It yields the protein CASSPGGIRTDTQYF.

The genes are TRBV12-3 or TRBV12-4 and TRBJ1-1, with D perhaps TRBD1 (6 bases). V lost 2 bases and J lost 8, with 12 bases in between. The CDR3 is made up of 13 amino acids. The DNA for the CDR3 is TGTGCCAGCAGTTTATTAGGGGGACCGGAAGCTTTCTTT. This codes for CASSLLGGPEAFF.

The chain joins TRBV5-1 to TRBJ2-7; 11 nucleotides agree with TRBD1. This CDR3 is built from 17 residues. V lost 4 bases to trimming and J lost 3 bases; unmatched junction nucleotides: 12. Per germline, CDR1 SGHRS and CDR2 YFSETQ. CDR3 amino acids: CASSHRDRGTRDYEQYF. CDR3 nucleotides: TGCGCCAGCAGCCACCGGGACAGGGGGACCCGGGACTACGAGCAGTACTTC. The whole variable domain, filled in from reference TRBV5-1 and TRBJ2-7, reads KAGVTQTPRYLIKTRGQQVTLSCSPISGHRSVSWYQQTPGQGLQFLFEYFSETQRNKGNFPGRFSGRQFSNSRSEMNVSTLELGDSALYLCASSHRDRGTRDYEQYFGPGTRLTVT.

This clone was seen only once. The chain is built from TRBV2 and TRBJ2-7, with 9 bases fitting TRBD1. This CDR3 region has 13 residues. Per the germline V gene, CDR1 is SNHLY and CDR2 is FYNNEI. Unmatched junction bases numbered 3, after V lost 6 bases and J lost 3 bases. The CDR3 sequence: CASRGTGRYEQYF. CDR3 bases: TGTGCCAGCAGAGGGACAGGGCGCTACGAGCAGTACTTC.

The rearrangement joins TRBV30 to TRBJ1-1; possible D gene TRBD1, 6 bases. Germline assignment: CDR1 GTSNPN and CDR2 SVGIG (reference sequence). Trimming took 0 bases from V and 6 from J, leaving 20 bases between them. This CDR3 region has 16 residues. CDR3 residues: CAWSVIGPSPGAEAFF. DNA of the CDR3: TGTGCCTGGAGTGTTATAGGTCCAAGCCCAGGGGCTGAAGCTTTCTTT.

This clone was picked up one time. This CDR3 reads CASSVETGRAFF. The CDR3 bases are TGTGCCAGCAGCGTAGAGACAGGCAGGGCTTTCTTT. The chain combines TRBV9 with TRBJ1-1; tentatively, D is TRBD1 (6 bases). This CDR3 has 12 amino acids. The germline V gene encodes CDR1 SGDLS and CDR2 YYNGEE. Trimming shortened V by 0 bases and J by 11 bases, and 11 bases separated the two germline ends.

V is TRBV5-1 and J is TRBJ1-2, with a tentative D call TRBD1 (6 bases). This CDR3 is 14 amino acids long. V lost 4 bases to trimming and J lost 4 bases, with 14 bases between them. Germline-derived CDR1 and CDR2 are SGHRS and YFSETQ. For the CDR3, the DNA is TGCGCCAGCAGCCCCAACCAGGGGCCCTATGGCTACACCTTC. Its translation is CASSPNQGPYGYTF.

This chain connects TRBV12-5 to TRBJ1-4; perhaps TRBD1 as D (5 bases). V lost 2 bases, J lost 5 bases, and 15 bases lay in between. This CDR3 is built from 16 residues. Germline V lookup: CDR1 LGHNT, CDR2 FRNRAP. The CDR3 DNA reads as TGTGCTAGTGGTTTGTCAACGGGGGGGGAGAATGAAAAACTGTTTTTT. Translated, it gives CASGLSTGGENEKLFF.